This is a list of T cell receptor beta chains from one sample in a study of response to subunit inactivated influenza vaccine. TCRdb called the RT-PCR reads again in MiXCR, with one record for every CDR3 protein. The data contain about 780,000 distinct CDR3 sequences, around 20% of them seen just once; the ten biggest clones take up 11%. The specimen was PBMCs from blood, collected around 5 days after vaccination. Every receptor here comes from a man aged 45-60 years who received an inactivated influenza vaccine. Both conserved end residues are part of each CDR3. The order of the fields is V gene, J gene, clone size, CDR3 protein. Size values are once, few and many counts, or a class for expanded clones, and some rows have none.

V: TRBV11-2
J: TRBJ2-1
size: few
CDR3: CASSVSRTGRGNEQFF

V: TRBV20-1
J: TRBJ2-1
size: few
CDR3: CSARDNRGGAGEQFF

V: TRBV10-3
J: TRBJ2-5
size: few
CDR3: CAISESGDSQTQYF

V: TRBV20-1
J: TRBJ2-7
size: .
CDR3: CSAPSAGGREQYF

V: TRBV29-1
J: TRBJ1-2
size: few
CDR3: CSVEDGRGSFGNYGYTF

V: TRBV29-1
J: TRBJ2-3
size: .
CDR3: CSVKTPDTQYF

V: TRBV20-1
J: TRBJ2-7
size: many
CDR3: CSAPNSGGKWEQYF

V: TRBV20-1
J: TRBJ2-7
size: .
CDR3: CRAIRGNEQSF

V: TRBV12-3/TRBV12-4
J: TRBJ2-5
size: many
CDR3: CASSFPGRGETQYF

V: TRBV7-2
J: TRBJ2-4
size: .
CDR3: CASSSRSRGGKNIQYF

V: TRBV10-1
J: TRBJ2-5
size: many
CDR3: CASSEASGQETQYF

V: TRBV10-3
J: TRBJ1-6
size: few
CDR3: CAISFTLDRANSPLHF

V: TRBV5-6
J: TRBJ2-1
size: .
CDR3: CASSLEAGRYNEQFF

V: TRBV11-1
J: TRBJ2-2
size: few
CDR3: CASTPLPGELFF

V: TRBV12-3/TRBV12-4
J: TRBJ2-7
size: few
CDR3: CASSSGGAAFYEQYF

V: TRBV20-1
J: TRBJ2-5
size: .
CDR3: CSASLGTRGETQYF

V: TRBV11-2
J: TRBJ2-3
size: .
CDR3: CASSFSRVRGSTDTQYF

V: TRBV24-1
J: TRBJ2-5
size: .
CDR3: CATSPGGGGETQYF

V: TRBV7-9
J: TRBJ2-1
size: few
CDR3: CASSYQSPGLYNEQFF

V: TRBV28
J: TRBJ2-3
size: few
CDR3: CASSIPGLAVGTDTQYF

V: TRBV7-9
J: TRBJ2-1
size: few
CDR3: CASSLAGGIHYNEQFF

V: TRBV29-1
J: TRBJ2-4
size: few
CDR3: CSVEGRVGKNIQYF

V: TRBV4-3
J: TRBJ2-2
size: few
CDR3: CASSQGNSGRAPSTGELFF

V: TRBV7-9
J: TRBJ2-3
size: .
CDR3: CASSLGKGSDTQYF

V: TRBV5-1
J: TRBJ2-3
size: .
CDR3: CASSLDVISTDTQYF

V: TRBV4-3
J: TRBJ1-5
size: many
CDR3: CASSQMPGRQPQHF

V: TRBV20-1
J: TRBJ1-5
size: many
CDR3: CSAIRPQGNQPQHF

V: TRBV20-1
J: TRBJ1-5
size: .
CDR3: CSARDSRRVNQPQHF

V: TRBV15
J: TRBJ2-1
size: .
CDR3: CATSRDIGLANNEQFF

V: TRBV15
J: TRBJ2-5
size: few
CDR3: CATSPQGFQGETQYF

V: TRBV20-1
J: TRBJ2-7
size: .
CDR3: CSASDFRGMAYEQYF

V: TRBV20-1
J: TRBJ2-3
size: .
CDR3: CSAKSLGSSTDTQYF

V: TRBV19
J: TRBJ2-1
size: .
CDR3: CASSIISSSSGEQFF

V: TRBV20-1
J: TRBJ2-7
size: few
CDR3: CSARDQGRAYEQYF

V: TRBV11-2
J: TRBJ2-2
size: .
CDR3: CASSLDRWQGHTGELFF

V: TRBV12-3/TRBV12-4
J: TRBJ2-3
size: .
CDR3: CASSFLGRRGLAGEADTQYF

V: TRBV20-1
J: TRBJ2-1
size: .
CDR3: CSARDWSLAPYNEQFF

V: TRBV12-3/TRBV12-4
J: TRBJ2-5
size: .
CDR3: CASSSGTGGAPRETQYF

V: TRBV5-1
J: TRBJ2-7
size: many
CDR3: CASSPTFQAFTQEGEQYF

V: TRBV10-1
J: TRBJ2-2
size: .
CDR3: CASSRDYNTGELFF

V: TRBV12-3/TRBV12-4
J: TRBJ1-2
size: many
CDR3: CASSRTGNYGYTF

V: TRBV10-3
J: TRBJ2-1
size: few
CDR3: CAIRGQGQYNEQFF

V: TRBV20-1
J: TRBJ2-7
size: .
CDR3: CSASSRSGSSYEQYF

V: TRBV5-1
J: TRBJ2-7
size: .
CDR3: CASAAGTANYEQYF

V: TRBV12-3/TRBV12-4
J: TRBJ1-5
size: .
CDR3: CASTLDGGNQPQHF